This TCR beta chain derives from a study of cytomegalovirus exposure and HLA in healthy donors. General study points: Associated with HLA alleles at 0.05 false discovery rate in a later analysis were approximately 17,000 TCR beta sequences. Looking again later, the authors saw that most CMV-associated TCR beta chains seemed HLA-restricted. It was likely that a cluster of highly shared sequence variants was a sequencing artifact. In vitro confirmation showed a few CMV-associated chains to be CMV antigen specific.

Primers: 60 Vbeta forward and 13 Jbeta reverse. This table comes from immunoSEQ multiplex PCR, and its TCRdb copy is limited to in-frame clones, with some not included. The sample yields 65,000 to 95,000 clones, around 78% seen once. The germline V gene encodes CDR1 MDHEN and CDR2 SYDVKM. The CDR3 covers 12 residues. J gave up 8 bases and V 7 bases, and 5 bases lay outside the gene matches. A note on this clone: What it binds is not known.

The sequencing input was PBMCs. The receptor's source is a male donor in good health and CMV-seropositive. J is TRBJ1-2 and V is TRBV28; TRBD1 matches at 9 bases. CDR3 residues: CASKQGALGYTF. DNA of the CDR3: TGTGCCAGCAAACAGGGGGCTTTGGGCTACACCTTC.